This T cell receptor (beta chain) comes out of a study of cytomegalovirus exposure and HLA in healthy donors. Study-wide points: Rare TCR sequences predominated, though certain public TCRs were found in many donors.

This clone has more than one count but fewer than ten. Its antigen is undetermined. It was with 60 Vbeta and 13 Jbeta primers that the PCR ran. Repertoires were generated with immunoSEQ multiplex PCR, while TCRdb's copy carries only in-frame clones and drops some. This table holds 130,000 or so clones, about 8.5% found once. Sequenced sample: PBMCs. The sequence was obtained from a middle-aged man in good health and CMV-seronegative.

CDR3 residues: CASKWRGANTEAFF. Written as DNA, the CDR3 is TGTGCCAGCAAGTGGCGGGGGGCGAACACTGAAGCTTTCTTT. The chain carries TRBV2 and TRBJ1-1, with D possibly matching TRBD1 (6 bases). This CDR3 has 14 residues. Trimming took off 7 bases at V and 1 base at J, with 13 bases between the two ends. Germline V gene sequence: CDR1 SNHLY, CDR2 FYNNEI. Complete variable domain (other parts from reference TRBV2 and TRBJ1-1): EPEVTQTPSHQVTQMGQEVILRCVPISNHLYFYWYRQILGQKVEFLVSFYNNEISEKSEIFDDQFSVERPDGSNFTLKIRSTKLEDSAMYFCASKWRGANTEAFFGQGTRLTVV.